This TCR beta chain was captured in a study of blood T cell repertoires in COVID-19. Study-wide context: Researchers got acute and convalescent COVID-19 samples from the United States, Italy and Spain.

The germline CDR1 and CDR2 sequences are SGHDT and YYEEEE. The CDR3 has 15 residues. Germline trimming cut 1 base from V and 3 bases from J; bases unmatched to any gene: 3. Profiled with immunoSEQ multiplex PCR; TCRdb holds only in-frame clones, not every one. Seen here are tens of thousands of clones, around 88% observed once, and the top ten hold 13% to 15%. This clonotype was obtained from a human donor in a cohort sampled during active COVID-19. Sequences were obtained from peripheral blood. The chain couples TRBV5-6 to TRBJ2-7; 11 bases match TRBD1. CDR3 nucleotides: TGTGCCAGCAGCTTGTGGACAGGGGGCAACTACGAGCAGTACTTC. This gives the protein CASSLWTGGNYEQYF.